This entry lists 8 T cell receptor beta chains sequenced from one sample in a study of control samples from healthy donors and cancer patients. TCRdb keeps only in-frame clones here, not all; method: immunoSEQ multiplex PCR. Of approximately 90,000 clones in the sample, around 89% were seen once. The specimen was blood. The source is a woman aged 70-85 years in good health.

The chain couples TRBV21-1 to TRBJ2-3; the table's D call, TRBD1, was not checked against the DNA. TRBV21-1 is a pseudogene locus. The CDR3 length is 15 residues. CDR3: CASSKYQGHTDTQYF. Here the CDR3 DNA reads TGTGCCAGCAGCAAGTATCAGGGACACACAGATACGCAGTATTTT.

The chain links TRBV20-1 to TRBJ2-5; D gene uncertain. The CDR3 totals 9 residues. The V gene lost 4 bases and the J gene lost 7 bases, with 4 bases spanning the gap. CDR1 is DFQATT, CDR2 SNEGSKA, per germline (reference sequence). The CDR3 loop is CSAKGTQYF. The CDR3 DNA sequence: TGCAGTGCTAAGGGGACCCAGTACTTC.

The rearrangement joins TRBV2 to TRBJ1-6; D remains unclear. Trimming took 4 bases from V and 7 from J, leaving 17 bases between them. The CDR3 consists of 16 residues. CDR1 SNHLY and CDR2 FYNNEI come from the germline V gene. CDR3 region: CASSGMSVANNSPLHF. The CDR3 DNA is TGTGCCAGCAGTGGGATGTCGGTCGCTAACAATTCACCCCTCCACTTT. The full variable domain, with the rest looked up from reference TRBV2 and TRBJ1-6, is EPEVTQTPSHQVTQMGQEVILRCVPISNHLYFYWYRQILGQKVEFLVSFYNNEISEKSEIFDDQFSVERPDGSNFTLKIRSTKLEDSAMYFCASSGMSVANNSPLHFGNGTRLTVT.

The chain is built from TRBV19 and TRBJ1-5; no reliable D call. Trimming cost V 1 base and J 6 bases, with 7 bases left between them. Germline CDR1 LNHDA, CDR2 SQIVND (reference sequence). The CDR3 runs to 13 residues. CDR3 nucleotides: TGTGCCAGTAGTATAGCTGCCCCTCAGCCCCAGCATTTT. Its protein product is CASSIAAPQPQHF.

V usage is TRBV15 and J usage is TRBJ2-7; D ambiguous. The CDR3 spans 13 residues. V lost 0 bases and J lost 4, with 7 bases in between. Germline V gives CDR1 LNHNV, CDR2 YYDKDF (reference sequence). For the CDR3, the DNA is TGTGCCACCAGCAGAGATCCCCGATACGAGCAGTACTTC. This translates into CATSRDPRYEQYF.

CDR3 DNA: TGTGCCACCAGCAGAGATCAACGGGGGCGTTACACCGGGGAGCTGTTTTTT. Translating it yields CATSRDQRGRYTGELFF. The chain joins TRBV15 to TRBJ2-2; perhaps D is TRBD1 or TRBD2 (6 bases each). Per germline, CDR1 LNHNV and CDR2 YYDKDF (reference sequence). V lost 0 bases and J lost 3, with 14 bases in between. The CDR3 loop spans 17 amino acids.

The chain couples TRBV6-6 to TRBJ1-1, with D possibly being TRBD1 (5 bases). Germline CDR1 and CDR2: MNHNY and SVGAGI (reference sequence). V lost 7 bases and J 2 bases, leaving 14 bases between the germline ends. The CDR3 sequence is 14 residues long. The CDR3 loop reads CASTPRGGNTEAFF. The CDR3, as DNA: TGTGCCAGCACCCCCCGGGGCGGTAACACTGAAGCTTTCTTT.

This CDR3 reads CASSLGIQGGEKLFF. The CDR3 DNA sequence: TGCGCCAGCAGCTTGGGGATCCAAGGGGGGGAAAAACTGTTTTTT. The chain employs TRBV5-1 and TRBJ1-4, with a possible D match to TRBD1 (6 bases). The CDR3 has 15 amino acids. Deletions cut 0 bases from V and 8 bases from J, with 14 bases between. Germline V gives CDR1 SGHRS, CDR2 YFSETQ.